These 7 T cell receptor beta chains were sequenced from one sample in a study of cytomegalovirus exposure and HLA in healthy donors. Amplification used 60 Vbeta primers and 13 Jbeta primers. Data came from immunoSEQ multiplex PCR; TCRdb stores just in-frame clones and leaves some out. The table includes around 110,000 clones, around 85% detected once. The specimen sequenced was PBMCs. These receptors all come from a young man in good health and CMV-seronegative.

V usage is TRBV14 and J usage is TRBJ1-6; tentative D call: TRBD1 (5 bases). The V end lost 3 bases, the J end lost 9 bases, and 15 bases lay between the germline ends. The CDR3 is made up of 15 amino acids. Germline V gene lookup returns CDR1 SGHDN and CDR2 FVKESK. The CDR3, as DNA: TGTGCCAGCAGCCAGGAAGACAGAGGAACTTCACCCCTCCACTTT. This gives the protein CASSQEDRGTSPLHF. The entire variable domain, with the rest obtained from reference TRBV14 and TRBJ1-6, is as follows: EAGVTQFPSHSVIEKGQTVTLRCDPISGHDNLYWYRRVMGKEIKFLLHFVKESKQDESGMPNNRFLAERTGGTYSTLKVQPAELEDSGVYFCASSQEDRGTSPLHFGNGTRLTVT.

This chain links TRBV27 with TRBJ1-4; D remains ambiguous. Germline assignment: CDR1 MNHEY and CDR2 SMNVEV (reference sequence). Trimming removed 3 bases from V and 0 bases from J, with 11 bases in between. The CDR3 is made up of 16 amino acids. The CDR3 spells CASSLDGRSTNEKLFF. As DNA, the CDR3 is TGTGCCAGCAGTTTGGACGGGAGATCAACTAATGAAAAACTGTTTTTT.

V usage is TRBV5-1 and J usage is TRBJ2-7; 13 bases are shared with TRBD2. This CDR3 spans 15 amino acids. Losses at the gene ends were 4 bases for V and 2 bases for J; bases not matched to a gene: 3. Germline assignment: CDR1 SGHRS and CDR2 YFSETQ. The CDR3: CASSETSGGPYEQYF. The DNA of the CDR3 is TGCGCCAGCAGCGAGACTAGCGGGGGGCCCTACGAGCAGTACTTC.

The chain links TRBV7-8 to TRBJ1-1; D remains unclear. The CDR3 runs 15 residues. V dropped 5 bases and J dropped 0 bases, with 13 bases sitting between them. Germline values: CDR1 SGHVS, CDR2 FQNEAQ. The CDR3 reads CASSTGFLMNTEAFF. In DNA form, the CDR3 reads TGTGCCAGCAGCACGGGGTTTTTAATGAACACTGAAGCTTTCTTT.

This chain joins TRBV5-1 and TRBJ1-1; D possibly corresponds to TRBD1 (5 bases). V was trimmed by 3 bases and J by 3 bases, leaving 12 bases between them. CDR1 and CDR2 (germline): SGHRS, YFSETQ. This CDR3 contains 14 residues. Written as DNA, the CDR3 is TGCGCCAGCAGCTCAGGGTATAGGGACACTGAAGCTTTCTTT. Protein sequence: CASSSGYRDTEAFF.

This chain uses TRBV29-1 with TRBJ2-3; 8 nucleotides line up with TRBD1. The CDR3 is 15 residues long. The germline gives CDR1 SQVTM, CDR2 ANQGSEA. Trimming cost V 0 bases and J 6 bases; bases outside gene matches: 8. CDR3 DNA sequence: TGCAGCGTTGAAGACAGGGACAGGTTTGTGGATACGCAGTATTTT. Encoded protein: CSVEDRDRFVDTQYF.

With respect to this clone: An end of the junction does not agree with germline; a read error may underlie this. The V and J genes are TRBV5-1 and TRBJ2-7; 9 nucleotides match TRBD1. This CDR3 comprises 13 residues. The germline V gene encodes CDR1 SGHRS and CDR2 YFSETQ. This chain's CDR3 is CASSQDGGTGSNF. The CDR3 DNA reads TGCGCCAGCAGCCAGGACGGCGGGACAGGGTCTAACTTC.